Many counts were recorded for the clone carrying this TCR beta chain. The data stem from a study of shared clonotypes between healthy human individuals. Researchers partitioned CD4+ cells into CD45RA+ naive and CD45RA-negative memory subsets. The genomic DNA of each subset was split evenly across several immunoSEQ plates. Sequencing was performed with immunoSEQ multiplex PCR; in TCRdb, only in-frame clones are kept and a portion is missing. The sample has hundreds of thousands of clones; roughly 72% are singletons. The germline V and J ends were trimmed by 11 bases and 0 bases, with 11 bases remaining between them. This CDR3 contains 13 residues. Looked up from germline, CDR1 is MNHEY and CDR2 is SMNVEV (reference sequence).

The J gene is TRBJ1-5, the V gene TRBV27; no definite D call. This receptor was identified in a woman aged 30 to 39 in good health. The sample was memory CD4+ T cells sorted from blood. Subset specified: CD45RA-negative fraction. The CDR3 DNA sequence: TGTGCCGCCTCTTCGGATAGCAATCAGCCCCAGCATTTT. This sequence encodes CAASSDSNQPQHF.